These T cell receptor beta chains were read from a single sample in a study of blood T cell repertoires in COVID-19. Produced via immunoSEQ multiplex PCR; TCRdb's table is partial and in-frame only. The sample lists some 220,000 clones, 88% occurring once. The sequenced sample consisted of PBMCs or T cells enriched from blood (not recorded which). These receptors originate from a young woman who had recovered from COVID-19. Both conserved end residues are part of each CDR3. The D gene is left open where the match is weak. The size field is filled for only some rows; it gives once, few, many or a size class.

-,TRBJ2-5,-,TRBV4-3,TGCGCCAGCAGCCAAGATCTGGGGCTCCAAGAGACCCAGTACTTC,CASSQDLGLQETQYF
TRBD1,TRBJ1-2,-,TRBV9,TGTGCCAGCAGCGTCAACACCGAAAACAGGGGGCGGGATGGCTACACCTTC,CASSVNTENRGRDGYTF
-,TRBJ1-5,-,TRBV19,TGTGCCAGTAGTATAGTAGAGAGCAATCAGCCCCAGCATTTT,CASSIVESNQPQHF
TRBD2,TRBJ2-3,once,TRBV11-3,TGTGCCAGCAGCTCCCGGACTAGCCAAAGCACAGATACGCAGTATTTT,CASSSRTSQSTDTQYF
-,TRBJ1-1,-,TRBV4-1,TGCGCCAGCAGCCAACCACAGGGACCAGGGACTGAAGCTTTCTTT,CASSQPQGPGTEAFF
TRBD1,TRBJ1-3,-,TRBV3-1/TRBV3-2,TGTGCCAGCAGCCAGACAGGGGGCGGAAACACCATATATTTT,CASSQTGGGNTIYF
TRBD2,TRBJ2-2,once,TRBV9,TGTGCCAGCAGCGTCCTAGCGGGGGGTTCCACCGGGGAGCTGTTTTTT,CASSVLAGGSTGELFF
-,TRBJ1-5,-,TRBV19,TGTGCCAGTAGTATAAATGTGGGCAGATATAGCAATCAGCCCCAGCATTTT,CASSINVGRYSNQPQHF
-,TRBJ2-5,-,TRBV18,TGTGCCAGCTCACTCAACGGACAGAAAGAGACCCAGTACTTC,CASSLNGQKETQYF
-,TRBJ2-3,-,TRBV29-1,TGCAGCGTTGATCGGGGAAGGGGCACAGATACGCAGTATTTT,CSVDRGRGTDTQYF
TRBD1,TRBJ1-2,once,TRBV5-1,TGCGCCAGCAGCTTGGACAGGGGGCATAGCTACGGCTACACCTTC,CASSLDRGHSYGYTF
-,TRBJ2-2,-,TRBV19,TGTGCCAGTAGGAGTGGGGAGTACACCGGGGAGCTGTTTTTT,CASRSGEYTGELFF
-,TRBJ1-1,-,TRBV21-1,TGTGCCAGCAGCATTCAATACATGAACACTGAAGCTTTCTTT,CASSIQYMNTEAFF
TRBD1,TRBJ1-1,once,TRBV12-3/TRBV12-4,TGTGCCAGCAGTTCCGGGACAGAGGGTGAAGCTTTCTTT,CASSSGTEGEAFF
-,TRBJ2-7,-,TRBV5-5,TGTGCCAGCAGCTTGGCTGTTAGCTACGAGCAGTACTTC,CASSLAVSYEQYF
-,TRBJ2-1,-,TRBV27,TGTGCCAGCAGTCCTCGACAAGACAATGAGCAGTTCTTC,CASSPRQDNEQFF
TRBD2,TRBJ2-1,-,TRBV4-2,TGTGCCAGCAGCCAAGACGGGGGGAAAGATGAGCAGTTCTTC,CASSQDGGKDEQFF
-,TRBJ1-1,once,TRBV6-4,TGTGCCAGCAGAGCCGCAGGCCACACTGAAGCTTTCTTT,CASRAAGHTEAFF
-,TRBJ1-1,-,TRBV5-1,TGCGCCAGCAGCTTGACAGGGAGGGACACTGAAGCTTTCTTT,CASSLTGRDTEAFF
-,TRBJ2-3,-,TRBV7-2,TGTGCCAGCAGCCCCTCCGGACTTCTCACAGATACGCAGTATTTT,CASSPSGLLTDTQYF
TRBD1,TRBJ1-1,few,TRBV13,TGTGCCAGCAGCTTAGCAGGGACAGCCCCAAGATCTGAAGCTTTCTTT,CASSLAGTAPRSEAFF
-,TRBJ1-1,-,TRBV5-4,TGTGCCAGCAGCATGACAGACAACACTGAAGCTTTCTTT,CASSMTDNTEAFF
TRBD2,TRBJ2-3,once,TRBV4-3,TGCGCCAGCAGCCAAGGCTCAGCGGGGGGGCTGACAGATACGCAGTATTTT,CASSQGSAGGLTDTQYF
-,TRBJ2-4,-,TRBV7-9,TGTGCCAGCAGCCCACTAATAGCCAAAAACATTCAGTACTTC,CASSPLIAKNIQYF
-,TRBJ1-2,-,TRBV3-1/TRBV3-2,TGTGCCAGCAGCCAAGGGGGAGGGAAAGGGGATGGCTACACCTTC,CASSQGGGKGDGYTF
TRBD1,TRBJ2-7,once,TRBV6-5,TGTGCCAGCAGCCGGGACAGGGGCTACGAGCAGTACTTC,CASSRDRGYEQYF
-,TRBJ1-5,-,TRBV27,TGTGCCAGCAGTTTATTTGGGGCCCCCTATAGCAATCAGCCCCAGCATTTT,CASSLFGAPYSNQPQHF
TRBD1,TRBJ1-2,-,TRBV12-5,TGTGCTAGTGGTTCAAAAGAAGGACAGGCCCCCTATGGCTACACCTTC,CASGSKEGQAPYGYTF
-,TRBJ2-5,-,TRBV3-1/TRBV3-2,TGTGCCAGCAGCCGCGCAGGGAGGTCAGAGACCCAGTACTTC,CASSRAGRSETQYF
-,TRBJ2-7,-,TRBV27,TGTGCCAGCAGCCCGGTGGCAGGGGCCTACGAGCAGTACTTC,CASSPVAGAYEQYF
-,TRBJ1-2,-,TRBV4-3,TGCGCCAGCAGCCAAGATGCTCCCTTGGGGGCAGAGGGCTACACCTTC,CASSQDAPLGAEGYTF
-,TRBJ1-1,-,TRBV6-5,TGTGCCAGCAATCGCAGGGGGAACACTGAAGCTTTCTTT,CASNRRGNTEAFF
-,TRBJ1-2,-,TRBV4-2,TGTGCCAGCAGCCAGGAAACAGGGCGCACTAACTATGGCTACACCTTC,CASSQETGRTNYGYTF
-,TRBJ2-5,-,TRBV2,TGTGCCAGCAGTGTCCGCGGACTGGGCCAAGAGACCCAGTACTTC,CASSVRGLGQETQYF
-,TRBJ1-5,-,TRBV6-5,TGTGCCAGCAGTCTGACAGGCCATCAGCCCCAGCATTTT,CASSLTGHQPQHF
TRBD1,TRBJ2-7,-,TRBV12-3/TRBV12-4,TGTGCCAGCAGGTCAGGGGGCCGCTACGAGCAGTACTTC,CASRSGGRYEQYF
-,TRBJ1-5,-,TRBV11-2,TGTGCCAGCAGCTTAGGTGTCCGGGGAATAGAGCTGCCCCAGCATTTT,CASSLGVRGIELPQHF
-,TRBJ2-1,-,TRBV24-1,TGTGCCACCAGTGATACACAGGGTATCGGTGAGCAGTTCTTC,CATSDTQGIGEQFF
TRBD1,TRBJ1-6,-,TRBV2,TGTGCCAGCAAGAACCGGGACAGTCTTTCACCCCTCCACTTT,CASKNRDSLSPLHF
TRBD2,TRBJ2-5,-,TRBV4-2,TGTGCCAGCAGTCCGGAGCGGGGGACGCAAGAGACCCAGTACTTC,CASSPERGTQETQYF
-,TRBJ1-3,-,TRBV4-2,TGTGCCAGCAGCCCCCTTAAATGGAGAGTCGGAAACACCATATATTTT,CASSPLKWRVGNTIYF
TRBD1,TRBJ2-1,once,TRBV11-3,TGTGCCAGCAGTCCCGGGACAGGGGCCTACAATGAGCAGTTCTTC,CASSPGTGAYNEQFF
-,TRBJ1-1,-,TRBV20-1,TGCAGTGCTAGTGGGGGGAGGTCCTTT,CSASGGRSF
TRBD2,TRBJ2-5,once,TRBV2,TGTGCCAGCAGCATCCTAGCGGGGGGGCCAGAGACCCAGTACTTC,CASSILAGGPETQYF
-,TRBJ1-2,-,TRBV2,TGTGCCAGCAGGAGAGGACAGCTTTATGGCTACACCTTC,CASRRGQLYGYTF
TRBD2,TRBJ2-1,-,TRBV12-3/TRBV12-4,TGTGCCAGCAGAGGGGAGGGGCCTGAGCAGTTCTTC,CASRGEGPEQFF
TRBD2,TRBJ2-1,-,TRBV7-2,TGTGCCAGCAGCAGAACTAGCGACAGCTCCTACAATGAGCAGTTCTTC,CASSRTSDSSYNEQFF
-,TRBJ1-5,-,TRBV5-1,TGCGCCAGCAGCTTGGATGGGGGCAGCAATCAGCCCCAGCATTTT,CASSLDGGSNQPQHF
TRBD2,TRBJ2-1,-,TRBV4-1,TGCGCCAGCAGCCAAGATGGGACTAGCGGGCGACGCTCCTACAATGAGCAGTTCTTC,CASSQDGTSGRRSYNEQFF
-,TRBJ2-5,-,TRBV11-3,TGTGCCAGCAGCTTAGGATACACCGAAGAGACCCAGTACTTC,CASSLGYTEETQYF
-,TRBJ1-1,-,TRBV5-8,TGTGCCAGCAATGGTTGGGCTAACACTGAAGCTTTCTTT,CASNGWANTEAFF